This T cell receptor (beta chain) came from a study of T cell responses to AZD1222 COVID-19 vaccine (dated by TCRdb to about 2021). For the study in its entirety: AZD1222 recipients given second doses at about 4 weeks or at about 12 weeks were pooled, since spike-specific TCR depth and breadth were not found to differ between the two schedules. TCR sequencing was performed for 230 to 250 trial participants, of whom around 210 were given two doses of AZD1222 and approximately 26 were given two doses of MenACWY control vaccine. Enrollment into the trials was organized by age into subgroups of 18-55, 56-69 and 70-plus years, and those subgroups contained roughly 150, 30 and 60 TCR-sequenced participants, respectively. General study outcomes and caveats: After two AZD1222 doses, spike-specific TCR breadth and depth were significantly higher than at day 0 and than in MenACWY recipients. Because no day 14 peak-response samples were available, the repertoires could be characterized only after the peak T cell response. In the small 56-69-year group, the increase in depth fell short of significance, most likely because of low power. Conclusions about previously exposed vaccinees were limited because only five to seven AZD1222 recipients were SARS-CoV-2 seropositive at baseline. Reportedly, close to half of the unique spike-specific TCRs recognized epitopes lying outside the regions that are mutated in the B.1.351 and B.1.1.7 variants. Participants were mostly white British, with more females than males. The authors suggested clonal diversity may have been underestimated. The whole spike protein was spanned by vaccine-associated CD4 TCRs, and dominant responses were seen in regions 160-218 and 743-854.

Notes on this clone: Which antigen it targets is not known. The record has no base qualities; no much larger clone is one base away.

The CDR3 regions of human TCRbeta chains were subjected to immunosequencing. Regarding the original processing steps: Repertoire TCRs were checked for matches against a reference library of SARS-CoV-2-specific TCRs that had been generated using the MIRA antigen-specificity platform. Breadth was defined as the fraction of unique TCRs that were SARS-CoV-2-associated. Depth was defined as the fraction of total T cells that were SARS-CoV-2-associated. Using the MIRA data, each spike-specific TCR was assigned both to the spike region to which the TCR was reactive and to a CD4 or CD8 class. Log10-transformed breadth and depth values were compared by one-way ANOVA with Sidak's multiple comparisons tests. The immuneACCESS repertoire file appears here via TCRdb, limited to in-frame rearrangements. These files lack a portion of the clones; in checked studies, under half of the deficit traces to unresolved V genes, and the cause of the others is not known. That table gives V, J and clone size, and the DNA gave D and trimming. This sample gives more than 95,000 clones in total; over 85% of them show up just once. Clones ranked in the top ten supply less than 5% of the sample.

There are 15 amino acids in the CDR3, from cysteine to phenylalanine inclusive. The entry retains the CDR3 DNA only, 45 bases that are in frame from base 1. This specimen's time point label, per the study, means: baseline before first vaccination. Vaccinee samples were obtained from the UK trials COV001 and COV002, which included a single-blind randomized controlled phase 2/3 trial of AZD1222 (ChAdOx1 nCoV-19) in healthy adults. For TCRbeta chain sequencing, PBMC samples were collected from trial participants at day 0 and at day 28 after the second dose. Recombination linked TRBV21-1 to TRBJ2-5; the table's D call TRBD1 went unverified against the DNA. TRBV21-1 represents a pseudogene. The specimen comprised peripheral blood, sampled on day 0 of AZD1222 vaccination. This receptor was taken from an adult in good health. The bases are TGTGCCAGCAGAAAAGGGCACAGACCCCAAGAGACCCAGTACTTC. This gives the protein CASRKGHRPQETQYF.